This T cell receptor beta chain was recovered during a study of identical twins. Study results and caveats: Some out-of-frame alpha sequences were shared by twins, and these showed excess low generation probability. The models gave estimates that fell short of the out-of-frame TCR alpha sharing seen in monozygotic twins.

This clonotype was seen a handful of times. The antigen remains undetermined. MiXCR, run by TCRdb on the 5' RACE reads, gives a single entry per CDR3 protein. The table includes 500,000 to 650,000 distinct CDR3 sequences, about 7.6% detected once. V was pared by 2 bases and J by 4 bases, with 11 bases between. Germline CDR1 SGHVS, CDR2 FQNEAQ. The CDR3 is 15 amino acids. These same data were also listed under a study on yellow fever vaccine responses in identical twins.

This chain joins TRBV7-8 and TRBJ1-4; the D gene is possibly TRBD1 (5 bases). Sample: PBMCs. The receptor was isolated from a woman under 30 in good health. CDR3 sequence: CASSLRGTHNEKLFF. CDR3 nucleotides: TGTGCCAGCAGCTTAAGGGGTACCCATAATGAAAAACTGTTTTTT. Based on the CDR3 plus reference TRBV7-8 and TRBJ1-4, the full variable domain is GAGVSQSPRYKVAKRGQDVALRCDPISGHVSLFWYQQALGQGPEFLTYFQNEAQLDKSGLPSDRFFAERPEGSVSTLKIQRTQQEDSAVYLCASSLRGTHNEKLFFGSGTQLSVL.